The TCR beta chain under discussion was sequenced for a study of response to subunit inactivated influenza vaccine. MiXCR, applied by TCRdb to the RT-PCR reads, yields one record per CDR3 protein. Of about 520,000 distinct CDR3 sequences listed, roughly 23% are singletons. This clonotype was observed a few times. Trimming shortened V by 1 base and J by 0 bases, and 9 bases separated the two germline ends. The CDR3 is 16 residues long. Germline lookup yields CDR1 SGHTA and CDR2 FQGTGA. The sequence derives from a man aged 45-65 years who received an inactivated influenza vaccine. The source was CD4+ T cells sorted from PBMCs, collected about 5 days after vaccination. The chain carries TRBV7-3 and TRBJ2-2, with D hard to call. The CDR3 DNA is TGTGCCAGCAGCTTAAGGCAGCGTACGAACACCGGGGAGCTGTTTTTT. Its translation is CASSLRQRTNTGELFF.